This TCR beta chain was found in a study of CD8+ T cells in alopecia areata. The CDR3 spans 13 residues. The ends were cut back, 3 bases at V and 6 bases at J, with 11 bases in the middle. Germline loops: CDR1 GTSNPN, CDR2 SVGIG (reference sequence). The treatment is: oral pan-JAK inhibitor, 5-10 mg twice daily. Once RNA had been extracted, it was reverse transcribed into cDNA to act as the sequencing template. Using immunoSEQ multiplex PCR, the repertoire was profiled, and TCRdb retains in-frame clones only, with some absent. This table holds about 270,000 clones, around three fifths found once. Points from the study as a whole: Scalp clonality and expanded CD8+ clones among the top 100 fell significantly with tofacitinib.

A note on this clone: Its antigen is not identified.

This material consisted of CD4+ T cells sorted from blood, taken around week 52, from a patient treated with tofacitinib. This TCR was recovered from a human donor with alopecia areata. The gene calls are TRBV30 and TRBJ2-2; weak D call: TRBD1 (5 bases). CDR3 in amino acids: CAWSREGPGELFF. CDR3 sequence (DNA): TGTGCCTGGAGCAGGGAAGGCCCCGGGGAGCTGTTTTTT.